This is a list of T cell receptor beta chains from one sample in a study of T cell clones after liver transplantation. TCRdb keeps only in-frame clones here, not all; method: immunoSEQ multiplex PCR. Of about 60,000 clones in the sample, roughly two thirds were seen once. Material: CD4+ T cells from blood, obtained before liver transplant. Source of these receptors: a human donor who received a liver transplant. Each CDR3 is given without its conserved first and last residue.

V: TRBV5-6; J: TRBJ2-2; CDR3: ASTSPLRGRNTGELF
V: TRBV18; J: TRBJ1-1; CDR3: ASSLTGISTEAF
V: TRBV28; J: TRBJ1-1; CDR3: AILGRHKNTEAF
V: TRBV28; J: TRBJ1-2; CDR3: ARRGCGYT
V: TRBV5-1; J: TRBJ2-7; CDR3: ASSLDAPEKSY
V: TRBV11-2; J: TRBJ2-7; CDR3: ASSPLSGGRYEQY
V: TRBV28; J: TRBJ1-6; CDR3: ASSLRRGGGMDSPLH
V: TRBV9; J: TRBJ2-7; CDR3: ASSVDPGSTYEQY
V: TRBV6-1; J: TRBJ1-3; CDR3: ASSEAAYRASGNTIY
V: TRBV6-6; J: TRBJ2-7; CDR3: ASSYSGQGIYEQY
V: TRBV30; J: TRBJ2-3; CDR3: AWGSGGNTDTQY
V: TRBV4-2; J: TRBJ2-7; CDR3: ASSQERTSGVYEQY
V: TRBV6-4; J: TRBJ2-1; CDR3: ASSDSRGRNEQF
V: TRBV7-6; J: TRBJ2-7; CDR3: ASSRSSGASSYEQY
V: TRBV7-2; J: TRBJ2-2; CDR3: ASTILGGGELF
V: TRBV6-4; J: TRBJ1-5; CDR3: ASSEFGDQPQH
V: TRBV30; J: TRBJ1-6; CDR3: AWSRQINSPLH
V: TRBV28; J: TRBJ1-2; CDR3: ASSPGGMGPNYGYT
V: TRBV19; J: TRBJ1-2; CDR3: ASRGQTYGYT
V: TRBV2; J: TRBJ1-1; CDR3: ASSVSRVGTEAF
V: TRBV29-1; J: TRBJ1-4; CDR3: SVLSDSNNEKLF
V: TRBV9; J: TRBJ1-2; CDR3: ASSVGGTDGYT
V: TRBV4-1; J: TRBJ1-6; CDR3: ASSRGQGDSPLH
V: TRBV6-5; J: TRBJ1-1; CDR3: ASTGFTEAF
V: TRBV19; J: TRBJ1-2; CDR3: ASSTPPGGTGTGYT
V: TRBV25-1; J: TRBJ1-2; CDR3: ASTPQGVSGYT
V: TRBV5-1; J: TRBJ1-3; CDR3: ASSSTGPNTIY
V: TRBV7-2; J: TRBJ2-5; CDR3: ASSPPGEQETQY
V: TRBV5-1; J: TRBJ1-1; CDR3: ASSFQGARSEAF
V: TRBV4-2; J: TRBJ2-7; CDR3: ASSQEVQGNYEQY
V: TRBV6-1; J: TRBJ1-6; CDR3: ASSERQGHNSPLH
V: TRBV6-1; J: TRBJ2-2; CDR3: ASTRNRVDTGELF
V: TRBV7-8; J: TRBJ1-5; CDR3: ASSLVRGGPGPQH
V: TRBV19; J: TRBJ1-6; CDR3: ASTRQADHNSPLH
V: TRBV28; J: TRBJ1-2; CDR3: ASGSGQFNNYGYT
V: TRBV7-2; J: TRBJ2-1; CDR3: ASSLVGASYNEQF
V: TRBV4-2; J: TRBJ2-3; CDR3: ASSQWPRRLASTDTQY
V: TRBV9; J: TRBJ2-7; CDR3: ASSVGSGGIYEQY
V: TRBV25-1; J: TRBJ2-2; CDR3: ASAQERGRIGELF
V: TRBV7-7; J: TRBJ2-1; CDR3: ASSLAISGGPDNEQF
V: TRBV30; J: TRBJ1-1; CDR3: AWSVLRDFNTEAF
V: TRBV6-1; J: TRBJ1-2; CDR3: ASSEALSLLNYGYT
V: TRBV11-2; J: TRBJ2-2; CDR3: ASSTGQGYGGELF
V: TRBV30; J: TRBJ1-1; CDR3: AWSILTGPREAF
V: TRBV19; J: TRBJ2-3; CDR3: ASSIGSADTQY
V: TRBV29-1; J: TRBJ1-2; CDR3: SVLQGRGGYT
V: TRBV7-9; J: TRBJ1-6; CDR3: ASTGQGNSPLH
V: TRBV9; J: TRBJ2-1; CDR3: ASSVDPQGAFEQF
V: TRBV29-1; J: TRBJ2-3; CDR3: SVELGGLTDTQY
V: TRBV9; J: TRBJ1-5; CDR3: ASSVDGPRGNQPQH
V: TRBV27; J: TRBJ1-1; CDR3: ASSLIQGRVGTEAF
V: TRBV6-1; J: TRBJ1-1; CDR3: ASSSRGLNTEAF
V: TRBV29-1; J: TRBJ2-3; CDR3: SGGEEAQY